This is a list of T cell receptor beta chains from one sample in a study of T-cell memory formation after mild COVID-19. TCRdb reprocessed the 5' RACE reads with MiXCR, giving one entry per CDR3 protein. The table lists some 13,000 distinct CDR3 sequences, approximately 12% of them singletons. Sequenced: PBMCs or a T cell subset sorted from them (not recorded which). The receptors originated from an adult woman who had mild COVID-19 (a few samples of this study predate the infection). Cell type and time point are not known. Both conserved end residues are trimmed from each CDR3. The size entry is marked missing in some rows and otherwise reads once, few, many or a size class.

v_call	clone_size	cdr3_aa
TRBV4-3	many	ASSQETLNTGELF
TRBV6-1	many	ASSEADRGNTEAF
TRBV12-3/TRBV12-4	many	ASSLPDGTEQY
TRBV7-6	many	ASSPAPGFSNTEAF
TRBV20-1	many	SATLADSVSGYT
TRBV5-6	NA	ASSYTGSREKLF
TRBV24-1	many	ATSDKWIQETQY
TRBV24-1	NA	ATSDPLALVGADTQY
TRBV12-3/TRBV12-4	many	ASSFWLAGNNEQF
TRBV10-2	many	ASSEWQFEDSNYGYT
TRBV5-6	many	ASTLMRLDWNTEAF
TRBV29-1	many	SVEGVIGTGAF
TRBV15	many	ATSRAAGGPYEQY
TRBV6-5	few	ASREGGGGVMNTEAF
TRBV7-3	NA	ASRMAGGSSYNEQF
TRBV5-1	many	ASSLEGVLNYGYT
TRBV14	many	ASSSTWGEQF
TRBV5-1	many	ASSRPPGQGSYEQY
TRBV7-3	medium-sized	ASSLGRTTEAF
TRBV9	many	ASSVGGRWSSYNEQF
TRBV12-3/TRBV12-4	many	ASSPGTKAF
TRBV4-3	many	ASSRGGGKRYNEQF
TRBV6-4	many	ASSSLPGTGKVTGELF
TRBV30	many	AWIPTNFGNTEAF
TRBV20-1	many	SAPQGTEAF
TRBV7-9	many	ASSLWDGGPTYEQY
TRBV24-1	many	ATSENGVNEKLF
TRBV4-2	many	ASSQVLVQGAWNQPQH
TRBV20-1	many	SASPGTDNYEQY
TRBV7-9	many	ASSLGWESAF
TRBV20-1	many	SARDSTSGLNEQF
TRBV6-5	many	ASSYSGAYNEQF
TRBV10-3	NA	ATRGREGQETQY
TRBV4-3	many	ASSPGLSPGHEQF
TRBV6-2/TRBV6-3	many	ASSDRSTDTQY
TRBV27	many	ASTPRGNQPQH
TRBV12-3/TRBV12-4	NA	ASSLTGSEQY
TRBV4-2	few	ASSQMPDFYEQY
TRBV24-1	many	ATSDLPGDRSYNEQF
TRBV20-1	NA	SAYQQIMNTEAF
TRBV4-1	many	ASSQDWGKGSYNEQF
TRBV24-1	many	ATSDQAERGYT
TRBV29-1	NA	SVDGGKAAETQY
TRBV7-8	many	ASRNAPGTSNEQF
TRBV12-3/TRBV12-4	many	ASTMVNYGYT
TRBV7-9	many	ASRTEMNTEAF
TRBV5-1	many	ASSPRAEGSVGNTIY
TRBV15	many	ATSRDRDRGSYEQY
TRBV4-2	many	ASSQTGIGKDSYEQY
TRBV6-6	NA	ASSYELYQETQY
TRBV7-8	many	ASSRQAGGLFNEQF
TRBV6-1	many	ASSAPLAGAVYEQY
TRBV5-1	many	ASSESQAILETQY
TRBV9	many	ASSGSSDQETQY